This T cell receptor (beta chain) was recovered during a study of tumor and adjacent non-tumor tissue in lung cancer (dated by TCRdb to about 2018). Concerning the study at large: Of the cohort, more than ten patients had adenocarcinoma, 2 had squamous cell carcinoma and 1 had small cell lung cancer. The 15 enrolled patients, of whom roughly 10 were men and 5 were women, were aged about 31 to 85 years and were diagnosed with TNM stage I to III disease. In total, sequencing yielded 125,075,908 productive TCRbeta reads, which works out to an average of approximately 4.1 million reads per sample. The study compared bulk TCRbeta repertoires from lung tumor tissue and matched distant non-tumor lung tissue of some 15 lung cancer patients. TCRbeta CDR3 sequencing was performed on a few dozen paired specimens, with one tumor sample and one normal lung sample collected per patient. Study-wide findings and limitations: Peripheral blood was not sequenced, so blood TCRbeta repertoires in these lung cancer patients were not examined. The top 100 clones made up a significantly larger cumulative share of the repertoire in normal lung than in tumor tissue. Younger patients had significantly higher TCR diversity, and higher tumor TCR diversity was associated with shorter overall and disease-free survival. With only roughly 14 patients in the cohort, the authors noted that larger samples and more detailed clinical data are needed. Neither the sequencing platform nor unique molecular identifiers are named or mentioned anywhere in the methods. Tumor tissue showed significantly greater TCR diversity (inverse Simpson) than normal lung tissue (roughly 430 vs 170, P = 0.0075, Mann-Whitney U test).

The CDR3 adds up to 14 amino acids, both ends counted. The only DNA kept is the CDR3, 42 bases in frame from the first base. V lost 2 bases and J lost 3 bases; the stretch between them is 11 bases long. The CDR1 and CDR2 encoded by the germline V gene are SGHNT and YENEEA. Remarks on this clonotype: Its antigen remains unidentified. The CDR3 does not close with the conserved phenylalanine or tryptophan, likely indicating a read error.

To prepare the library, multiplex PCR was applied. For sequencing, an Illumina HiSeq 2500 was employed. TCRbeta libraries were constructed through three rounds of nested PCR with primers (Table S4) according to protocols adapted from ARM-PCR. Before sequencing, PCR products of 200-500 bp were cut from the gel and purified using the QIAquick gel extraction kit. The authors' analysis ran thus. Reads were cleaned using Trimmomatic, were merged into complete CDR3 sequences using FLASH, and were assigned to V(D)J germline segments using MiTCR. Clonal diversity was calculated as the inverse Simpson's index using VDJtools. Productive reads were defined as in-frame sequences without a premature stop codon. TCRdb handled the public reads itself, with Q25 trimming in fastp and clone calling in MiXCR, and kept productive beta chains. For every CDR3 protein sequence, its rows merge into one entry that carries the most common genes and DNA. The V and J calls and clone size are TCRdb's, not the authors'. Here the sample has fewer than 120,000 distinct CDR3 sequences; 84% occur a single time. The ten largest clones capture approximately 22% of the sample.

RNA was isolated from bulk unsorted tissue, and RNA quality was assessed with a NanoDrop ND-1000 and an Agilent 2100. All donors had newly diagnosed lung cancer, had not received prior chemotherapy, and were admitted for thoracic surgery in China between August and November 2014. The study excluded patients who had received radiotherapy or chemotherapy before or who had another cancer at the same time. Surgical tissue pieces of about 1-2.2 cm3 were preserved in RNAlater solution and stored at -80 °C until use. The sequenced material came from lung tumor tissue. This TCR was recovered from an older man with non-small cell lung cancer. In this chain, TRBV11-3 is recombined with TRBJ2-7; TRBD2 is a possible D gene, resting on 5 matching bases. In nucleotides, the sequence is TGTGCCAGCAGCTTAAGAGGGAGCTACTACGAGCAGTACACC. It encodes CASSLRGSYYEQYT.